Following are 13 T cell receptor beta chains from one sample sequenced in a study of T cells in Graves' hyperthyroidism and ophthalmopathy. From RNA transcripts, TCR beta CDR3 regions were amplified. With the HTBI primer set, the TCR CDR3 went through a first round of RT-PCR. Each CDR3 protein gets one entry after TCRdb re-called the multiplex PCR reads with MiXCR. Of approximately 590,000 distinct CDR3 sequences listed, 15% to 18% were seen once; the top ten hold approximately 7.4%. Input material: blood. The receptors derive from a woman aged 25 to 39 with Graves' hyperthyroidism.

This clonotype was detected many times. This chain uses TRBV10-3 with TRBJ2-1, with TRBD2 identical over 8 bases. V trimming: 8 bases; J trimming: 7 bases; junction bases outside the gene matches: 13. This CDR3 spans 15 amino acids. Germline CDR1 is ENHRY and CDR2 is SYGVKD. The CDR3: CAICPAGDQLNEQFF. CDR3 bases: TGTGCCATCTGTCCAGCGGGGGATCAATTAAATGAGCAGTTCTTC.

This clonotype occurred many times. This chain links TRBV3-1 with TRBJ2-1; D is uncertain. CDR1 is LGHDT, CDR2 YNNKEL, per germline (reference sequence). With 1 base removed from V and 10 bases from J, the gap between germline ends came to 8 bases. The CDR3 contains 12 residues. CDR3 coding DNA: TGTGCCAGCAGCCAAGTAGTCAACGAGCAGTTCTTC. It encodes CASSQVVNEQFF.

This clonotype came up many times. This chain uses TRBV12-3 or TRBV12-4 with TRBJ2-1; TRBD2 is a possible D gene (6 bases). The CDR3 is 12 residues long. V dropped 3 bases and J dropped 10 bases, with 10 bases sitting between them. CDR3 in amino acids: CASSFPRGEQFF. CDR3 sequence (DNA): TGTGCCAGCAGTTTTCCCCGGGGGGAGCAGTTCTTC.

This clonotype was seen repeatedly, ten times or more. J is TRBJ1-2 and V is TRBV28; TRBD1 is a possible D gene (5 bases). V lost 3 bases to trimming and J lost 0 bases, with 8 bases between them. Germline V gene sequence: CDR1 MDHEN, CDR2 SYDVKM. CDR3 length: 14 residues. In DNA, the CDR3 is TGTGCCAGCAGTTTTGGGGGAGCTAACTATGGCTACACCTTC. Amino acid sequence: CASSFGGANYGYTF.

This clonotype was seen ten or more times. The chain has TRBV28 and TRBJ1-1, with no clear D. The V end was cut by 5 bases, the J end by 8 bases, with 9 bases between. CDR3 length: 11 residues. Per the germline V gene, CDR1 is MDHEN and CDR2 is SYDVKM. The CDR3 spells CASSPWGEAFF. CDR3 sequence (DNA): TGTGCCAGCAGTCCTTGGGGAGAAGCTTTCTTT.

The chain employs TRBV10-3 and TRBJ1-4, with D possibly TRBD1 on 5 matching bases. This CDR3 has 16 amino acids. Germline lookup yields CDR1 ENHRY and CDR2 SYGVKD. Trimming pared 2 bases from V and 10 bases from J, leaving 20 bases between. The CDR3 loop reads CAISEPGTAGDGKLFF. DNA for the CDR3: TGTGCCATCAGTGAGCCGGGGACGGCCGGGGATGGAAAACTGTTTTTT.

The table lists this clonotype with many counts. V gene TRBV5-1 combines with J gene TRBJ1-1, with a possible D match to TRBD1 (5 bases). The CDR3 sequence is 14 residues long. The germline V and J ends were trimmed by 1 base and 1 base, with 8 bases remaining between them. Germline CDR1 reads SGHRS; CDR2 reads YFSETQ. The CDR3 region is CASSLTGENTEAFF. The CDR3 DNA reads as TGCGCCAGCAGCTTGACAGGAGAGAACACTGAAGCTTTCTTT. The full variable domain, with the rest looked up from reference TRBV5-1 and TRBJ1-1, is KAGVTQTPRYLIKTRGQQVTLSCSPISGHRSVSWYQQTPGQGLQFLFEYFSETQRNKGNFPGRFSGRQFSNSRSEMNVSTLELGDSALYLCASSLTGENTEAFFGQGTRLTVV.

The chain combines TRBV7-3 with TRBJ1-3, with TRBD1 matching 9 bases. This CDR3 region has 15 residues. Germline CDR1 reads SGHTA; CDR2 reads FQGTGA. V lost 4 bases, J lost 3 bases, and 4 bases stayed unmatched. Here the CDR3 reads CASSSTGGRGNTIYF. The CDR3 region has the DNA TGTGCCAGCAGCTCTACAGGGGGCCGTGGAAACACCATATATTTT.

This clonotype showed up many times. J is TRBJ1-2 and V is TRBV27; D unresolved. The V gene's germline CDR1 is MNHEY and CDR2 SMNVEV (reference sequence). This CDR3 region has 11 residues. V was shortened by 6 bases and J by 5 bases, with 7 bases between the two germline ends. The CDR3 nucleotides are TGTGCCAGCAGGGACGGATATGGCTACACCTTC. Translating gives CASRDGYGYTF.

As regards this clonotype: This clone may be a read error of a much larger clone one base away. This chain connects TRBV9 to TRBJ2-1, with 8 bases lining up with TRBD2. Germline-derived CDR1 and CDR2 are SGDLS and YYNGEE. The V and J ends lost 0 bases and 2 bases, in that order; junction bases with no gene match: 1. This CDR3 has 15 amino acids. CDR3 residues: CASSVDGGAYNEQFF. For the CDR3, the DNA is TGTGCCAGCAGCGTAGACGGGGGGGCCTACAATGAGCAGTTCTTC.

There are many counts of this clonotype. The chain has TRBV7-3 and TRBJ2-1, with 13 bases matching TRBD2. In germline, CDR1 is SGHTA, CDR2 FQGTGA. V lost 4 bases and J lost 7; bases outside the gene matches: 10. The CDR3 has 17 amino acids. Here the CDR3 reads CASSYGTSGMGGNEQFF. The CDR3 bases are TGTGCCAGCAGCTACGGGACTAGCGGGATGGGCGGGAATGAGCAGTTCTTC.

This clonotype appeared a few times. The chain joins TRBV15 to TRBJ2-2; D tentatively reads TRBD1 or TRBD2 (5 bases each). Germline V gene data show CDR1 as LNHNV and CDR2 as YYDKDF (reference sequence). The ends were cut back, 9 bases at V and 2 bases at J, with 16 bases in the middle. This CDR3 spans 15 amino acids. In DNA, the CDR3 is TGTGCCACAGAACCGGGACCAATAAACACCGGGGAGCTGTTTTTT. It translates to CATEPGPINTGELFF.

Here the CDR3 reads CASSQGTSGGELFF. CDR3 bases: TGCGCCAGCAGCCAAGGAACAAGTGGCGGGGAGCTGTTTTTT. This chain joins TRBV4-1 and TRBJ2-2, with no clear D. V lost 1 base and J lost 7, with 10 bases in between. This CDR3 region has 14 residues. Germline-derived CDR1 and CDR2 are MGHRA and YSYEKL.